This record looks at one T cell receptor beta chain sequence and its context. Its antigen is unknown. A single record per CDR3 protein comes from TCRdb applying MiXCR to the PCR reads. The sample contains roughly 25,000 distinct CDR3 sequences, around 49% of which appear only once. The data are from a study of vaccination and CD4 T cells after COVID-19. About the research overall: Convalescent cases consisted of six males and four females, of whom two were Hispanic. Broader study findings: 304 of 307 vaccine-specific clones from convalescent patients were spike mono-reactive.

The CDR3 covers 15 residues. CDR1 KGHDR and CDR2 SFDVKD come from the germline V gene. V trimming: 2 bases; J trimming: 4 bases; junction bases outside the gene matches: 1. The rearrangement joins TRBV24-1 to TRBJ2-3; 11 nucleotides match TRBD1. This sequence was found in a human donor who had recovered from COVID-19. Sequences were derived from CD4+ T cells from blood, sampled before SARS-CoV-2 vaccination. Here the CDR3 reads CATSDWGQGADTQYF. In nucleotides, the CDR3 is TGTGCCACCAGTGATTGGGGACAGGGGGCAGATACGCAGTATTTT.